The subject of this entry is one TCR beta chain. Authors' processing steps: Amplification of reference gene primers was used by the study to estimate nucleated cell counts. The table came from immunoSEQ multiplex PCR; TCRdb's copy has only in-frame clones and leaves some out. V, J and clone size were drawn from that table, and D and trimming were deduced from the DNA. The repertoire holds about 300,000 clones, with 65% to 90% as singletons. The data originate from a study of blood T cell repertoires in COVID-19. Whole-study context: PBMCs, B-cell-depleted T cells, or T cells were the source of the cDNA or gDNA that made up the material.

V was shortened by 0 bases and J by 4 bases, with 18 bases between the two germline ends. The CDR3 has 17 amino acids. Germline CDR1 reads LNHNV; CDR2 reads YYDKDF (reference sequence). Everyone who took part was 18 to 89 years old, and they came from about 25 US areas. Donors were grouped by their self-reported clinical history. The chain joins TRBV15 to TRBJ1-2; D is unclear. The sequence came from a woman between 18 and 30 years old who had recovered from COVID-19. Sample: PBMCs or T cells enriched from blood (not recorded which). CDR3 DNA sequence: TGTGCCACCAGCAGAGATCGAGGGAAGTGGACTTCCTATGGCTACACCTTC. Encoded protein: CATSRDRGKWTSYGYTF.